What follows is one TCR beta chain and its context. Its cognate antigen is unknown. This specimen comes from a study of STAT5B mutations in CD4+ large granular lymphocyte leukemia. Broader study findings: About a quarter of private leukemic clonotypes occurred rarely in other patients' non-leukemic repertoires.

Here immunoSEQ multiplex PCR was the method, and the copy in TCRdb shows in-frame clones only, minus some. The sample holds 25,000 to 30,000 clones, roughly 79% seen once. Germline CDR1 reads LNHDA; CDR2 reads SQIVND (reference sequence). This CDR3 has 15 amino acids. V shed 3 bases, J shed 3 bases, and the junction held 4 bases outside the gene matches. The V and J genes are TRBV19 and TRBJ2-5, with 10 positions matching TRBD2. This TCR was recovered from a human donor in good health. The sample taken for sequencing was CD4+ T cells from blood buffy coats. CDR3 amino acids: CASSIRGLAEETQYF. The CDR3 DNA sequence: TGTGCCAGTAGTATCCGAGGACTAGCGGAAGAGACCCAGTACTTC.